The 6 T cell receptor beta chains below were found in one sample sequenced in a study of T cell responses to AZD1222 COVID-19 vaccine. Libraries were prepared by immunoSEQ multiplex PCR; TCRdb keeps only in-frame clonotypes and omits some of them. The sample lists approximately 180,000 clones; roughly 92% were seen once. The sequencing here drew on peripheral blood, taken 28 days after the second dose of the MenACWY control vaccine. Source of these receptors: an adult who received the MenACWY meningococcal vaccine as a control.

This chain's CDR3 is CASSTVLTSGYEQYF. DNA for the CDR3: TGTGCCAGCAGTACTGTTTTGACTAGCGGCTACGAGCAGTACTTC. The genes are TRBV11-2 and TRBJ2-7; 9 nucleotides agree with TRBD2. The V and J ends lost 6 bases and 3 bases, in that order; junction bases with no gene match: 9. Per the germline V gene, CDR1 is SGHAT and CDR2 is FQNNGV. This CDR3 has 15 residues.

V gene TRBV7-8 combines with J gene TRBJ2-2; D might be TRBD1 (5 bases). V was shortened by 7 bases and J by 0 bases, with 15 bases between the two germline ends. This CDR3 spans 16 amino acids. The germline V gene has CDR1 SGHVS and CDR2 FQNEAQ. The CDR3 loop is CASTAYRIANTGELFF. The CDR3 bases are TGTGCCAGCACCGCATACAGGATAGCGAACACCGGGGAGCTGTTTTTT.

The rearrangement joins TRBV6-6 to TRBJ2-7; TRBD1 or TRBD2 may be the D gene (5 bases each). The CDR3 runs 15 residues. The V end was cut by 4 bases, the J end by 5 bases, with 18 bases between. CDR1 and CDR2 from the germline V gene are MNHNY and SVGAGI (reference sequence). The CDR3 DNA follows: TGTGCCAGCAGTTCCCAGGGAGAATCGGTGAACGAGCAGTACTTC. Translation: CASSSQGESVNEQYF.

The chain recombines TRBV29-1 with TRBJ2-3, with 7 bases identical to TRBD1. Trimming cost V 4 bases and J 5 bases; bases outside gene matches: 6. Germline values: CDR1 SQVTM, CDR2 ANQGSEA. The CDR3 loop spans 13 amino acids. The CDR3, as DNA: TGCAGCGTTGGCAGGGCAGGGGGAGATACGCAGTATTTT. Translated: CSVGRAGGDTQYF.

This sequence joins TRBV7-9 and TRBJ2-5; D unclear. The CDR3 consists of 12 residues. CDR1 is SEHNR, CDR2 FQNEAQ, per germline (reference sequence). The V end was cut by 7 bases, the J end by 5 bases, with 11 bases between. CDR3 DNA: TGTGCCAGCACCTTCGTCCGGGAGACCCAGTACTTC. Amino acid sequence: CASTFVRETQYF.

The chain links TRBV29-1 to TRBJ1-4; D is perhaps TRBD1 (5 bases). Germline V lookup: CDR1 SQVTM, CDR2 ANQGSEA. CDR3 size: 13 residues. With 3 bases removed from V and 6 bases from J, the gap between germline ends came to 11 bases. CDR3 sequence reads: CSVDGGGDEKLFF. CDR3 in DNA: TGCAGCGTTGATGGGGGTGGTGATGAAAAACTGTTTTTT.